A single sample is the source of the 22 T cell receptor beta chains below, sequenced in a study of vaccination and CD4 T cells after COVID-19. The Oncomine TCR Beta short-read assay was applied to DNA of cultured CD4+ T cells. Each CDR3 protein is one row after TCRdb ran MiXCR on the PCR reads. The sample lists about 19,000 distinct CDR3 sequences, approximately 22% occurring once. These TCRs' antigens remain unknown. As to treatment: 10-day PBMC culture with coronavirus spike peptide pools or control peptides (ViraFEST assay). The sequencing input was cultured CD4+ T cells from blood. The receptors derive from a human donor with COVID-19.

This clonotype was observed once. V gene TRBV5-4 combines with J gene TRBJ1-1, with 10 bases lining up with TRBD1. The V gene's germline CDR1 is SGHNT and CDR2 YYREEE (reference sequence). The ends lost 6 bases at V and 7 bases at J; junction bases unmatched: 3. The CDR3 is 12 residues long. CDR3 sequence reads: CASKGQGFEAFF. The CDR3 nucleotides are TGTGCCAGCAAGGGACAGGGGTTTGAAGCTTTCTTT.

This clonotype was counted a few times. DNA for the CDR3: TGTGCCAGCAGCTTGGACGGGGCCGGAGGAAACACCATATATTTT. It yields the protein CASSLDGAGGNTIYF. The chain employs TRBV5-6 and TRBJ1-3; a weak D match, TRBD1 (5 bases). CDR1 and CDR2 (germline): SGHDT, YYEEEE. The length of the CDR3 is 15 residues. The germline V and J ends were trimmed by 0 bases and 4 bases, with 11 bases remaining between them.

This clonotype has more than one count but fewer than ten. The V and J genes are TRBV7-3 and TRBJ2-2; 10 nucleotides match TRBD2. The CDR3 is 14 amino acids. Germline V CDR1 and CDR2: SGHTA, FQGTGA. Unmatched junction bases numbered 3, after V lost 5 bases and J lost 6 bases. The CDR3 nucleotides are TGTGCCAGCAGCCTAGCGGGGGTGGCCGGGGAGCTGTTTTTT. Translated: CASSLAGVAGELFF. Together with reference TRBV7-3 and TRBJ2-2, the CDR3 gives the full variable domain: GAGVSQTPSNKVTEKGKYVELRCDPISGHTALYWYRQSLGQGPEFLIYFQGTGAADDSGLPNDRFFAVRPEGSVSTLKIQRTERGDSAVYLCASSLAGVAGELFFGEGSRLTVL.

Here the CDR3 DNA reads TGTGCCAGCAGCTTGGAGGGGCCTAGAGGTGATACGCAGTATTTT. Translating it yields CASSLEGPRGDTQYF. This chain joins TRBV5-4 and TRBJ2-3; perhaps TRBD1 as D (5 bases). V gave up 0 bases and J gave up 6 bases, with 14 bases separating them. The V gene's germline CDR1 is SGHNT and CDR2 YYREEE (reference sequence). The CDR3 has 15 residues.

The rearrangement joins TRBV19 to TRBJ2-7; 7 nucleotides align to TRBD1. V lost 6 bases, J lost 5 bases, and 7 bases stayed unmatched. CDR3 size: 13 residues. CDR1 and CDR2 (germline): LNHDA, SQIVND (reference sequence). The CDR3 coding sequence is TGTGCCAGTAGGACTACAGGGGTGAACGAGCAGTACTTC. This sequence encodes CASRTTGVNEQYF.

This chain uses TRBV30 with TRBJ2-7; unclear D gene. Germline CDR1 GTSNPN, CDR2 SVGIG (reference sequence). The V and J ends lost 2 bases and 3 bases respectively, with 5 bases between them. CDR3 length: 11 residues. CDR3 region: CAWSLRYEQYF. DNA of the CDR3: TGTGCCTGGAGTCTACGCTACGAGCAGTACTTC.

This clonotype was seen a handful of times. V is TRBV28 and J is TRBJ2-6; D ambiguous. Germline V gene sequence: CDR1 MDHEN, CDR2 SYDVKM. This CDR3 has 15 residues. Trimming cost V 6 bases and J 0 bases, with 9 bases left between them. CDR3 nucleotide sequence: TGTGCCAGCAGCGGCTCGGGCTCTGGGGCCAACGTCCTGACTTTC. Its translation: CASSGSGSGANVLTF. The full variable domain, in which reference TRBV28 and TRBJ2-6 provide the parts outside the CDR3, is DVKVTQSSRYLVKRTGEKVFLECVQDMDHENMFWYRQDPGLGLRLIYFSYDVKMKEKGDIPEGYSVSREKKERFSLILESASTNQTSMYLCASSGSGSGANVLTFGAGSRLTVL.

This clonotype appeared a few times. The chain has TRBV6-2 or TRBV6-3 and TRBJ2-7, with 10 nucleotides matching TRBD2. Germline V gives CDR1 MNHEY, CDR2 SVGEGT. The CDR3 has 14 amino acids. Losses at the gene ends were 9 bases for V and 2 bases for J; bases not matched to a gene: 7. CDR3 bases: TGTGCCAGTAGGAGCGGGGGGGCTGCCTACGAGCAGTACTTC. Translated: CASRSGGAAYEQYF.

By share of the sample, this clonotype is medium-sized. This chain links TRBV2 with TRBJ1-6, with 7 bases identical to TRBD1. Germline-derived CDR1 and CDR2 are SNHLY and FYNNEI. The CDR3 spans 15 residues. The V and J ends lost 6 bases and 10 bases, in that order; junction bases with no gene match: 12. The CDR3 sequence: CASSVQGRKGSPLHF. The CDR3 DNA sequence: TGTGCCAGCAGCGTACAGGGGAGGAAAGGGTCACCCCTCCACTTT.

The chain links TRBV6-1 to TRBJ2-7, with 10 bases that match TRBD1. Trimming cost V 5 bases and J 2 bases; bases outside gene matches: 3. This CDR3 comprises 14 residues. From germline, CDR1 is MNHNS and CDR2 SASEGT. CDR3 in DNA: TGTGCCAGCAGTACCGGGACAGGGGCCTACGAGCAGTACTTC. Amino acids: CASSTGTGAYEQYF.

This clonotype was observed a handful of times. The chain uses TRBV20-1 and TRBJ2-5, with 9 bases matching TRBD2. The CDR3 is 15 amino acids. V lost 5 bases to trimming and J lost 2 bases; unmatched junction nucleotides: 9. Germline V gives CDR1 DFQATT, CDR2 SNEGSKA (reference sequence). The CDR3 region is CSARPPGLAQETQYF. CDR3 coding DNA: TGCAGTGCTCGGCCTCCTGGACTAGCGCAAGAGACCCAGTACTTC.

This clonotype has a handful of counts. The chain has TRBV7-9 and TRBJ1-2; 7 bases are shared with TRBD1. CDR3 length: 13 residues. Trimming at V came to 10 bases and at J to 0 bases, leaving 5 bases not matched to a gene. Germline lookup yields CDR1 SEHNR and CDR2 FQNEAQ (reference sequence). The CDR3 DNA sequence: TGTGCCACCCAGGGGGAGGCTAACTATGGCTACACCTTC. It encodes CATQGEANYGYTF.

This clonotype has a handful of counts. This chain uses TRBV28 with TRBJ1-2; possibly TRBD1 for D (6 bases). Germline V gene sequence: CDR1 MDHEN, CDR2 SYDVKM. Trimming removed 3 bases at V and 3 bases at J, with 17 bases between. The CDR3 is 16 amino acids. Here the CDR3 DNA reads TGTGCCAGCAGTTTCATTGGCCTGGCAGGGGACTATGGCTACACCTTC. This codes for CASSFIGLAGDYGYTF.

This clonotype was detected only a few times. The chain links TRBV27 to TRBJ1-2; TRBD1 matches 9 bases. The CDR3 length is 14 residues. CDR1 and CDR2 (germline): MNHEY, SMNVEV (reference sequence). J lost 6 bases, V lost 8 bases, and 10 bases had no gene match. The CDR3 DNA is TGTGCCAGCGGCGGACAGGGGAAGGTAGATGGCTACACCTTC. Its protein is CASGGQGKVDGYTF.

The table lists this clonotype with a few counts. The chain is built from TRBV12-3 or TRBV12-4 and TRBJ1-5, with TRBD1 matching 9 bases. This CDR3 is built from 16 residues. Germline trimming cut 6 bases from V and 9 bases from J; bases unmatched to any gene: 15. CDR3 protein: CASSQGRGQGFTPQHF. For the CDR3, the DNA is TGTGCCAGCAGCCAAGGTCGGGGACAGGGCTTTACGCCCCAGCATTTT.

The sample holds a few counts of this clonotype. The rearrangement joins TRBV7-3 to TRBJ1-1; possible D gene TRBD1, 6 bases. CDR1 SGHTA and CDR2 FQGTGA come from the germline V gene. The CDR3 spans 13 residues. V was shortened by 3 bases and J by 2 bases, with 7 bases between the two germline ends. CDR3 in amino acids: CASSFGGNTEAFF. The DNA for the CDR3 is TGTGCCAGCAGCTTTGGGGGCAACACTGAAGCTTTCTTT.

By sample share, this clonotype is medium-sized. The chain has TRBV7-2 and TRBJ1-1, with no clear D. This CDR3 region has 14 residues. The V gene's germline CDR1 is SGHTA and CDR2 FQGNSA. V was cut by 5 bases and J by 6 bases, with 16 bases left in between. Written as DNA, the CDR3 is TGTGCCAGCAGCATAACCTATTTTACCCCTGAAGCTTTCTTT. Protein sequence: CASSITYFTPEAFF. Together with reference TRBV7-2 and TRBJ1-1, the CDR3 gives the full variable domain: GAGVSQSPSNKVTEKGKDVELRCDPISGHTALYWYRQSLGQGLEFLIYFQGNSAPDKSGLPSDRFSAERTGGSVSTLTIQRTQQEDSAVYLCASSITYFTPEAFFGQGTRLTVV.

This clonotype was counted between two and nine times. The rearrangement joins TRBV5-4 to TRBJ2-2; possibly TRBD1 or TRBD2 for D (7 bases each). The CDR3 loop spans 17 amino acids. V lost 6 bases and J lost 0, with 18 bases in between. Germline V gene lookup returns CDR1 SGHNT and CDR2 YYREEE (reference sequence). CDR3 sequence reads: CASTGEGASANTGELFF. CDR3 bases: TGTGCCAGCACGGGGGAGGGGGCATCTGCGAACACCGGGGAGCTGTTTTTT.

This chain joins TRBV20-1 and TRBJ2-5; 8 bases map to TRBD2. The CDR3 runs 13 residues. Germline V gene lookup returns CDR1 DFQATT and CDR2 SNEGSKA (reference sequence). As DNA, the CDR3 is TGCAGCGCGGGTCTAGCGGGTGCAGAGACCCAGTACTTC. This encodes CSAGLAGAETQYF.

The genes are TRBV5-8 and TRBJ1-2; TRBD1 agrees at 9 bases. Germline-derived CDR1 and CDR2 are SGHTS and YDEGEE. J lost 4 bases, V lost 3 bases, and 4 bases had no gene match. This CDR3 has 14 residues. This CDR3 reads CASSWGQGSYGYTF. DNA of the CDR3: TGTGCCAGCAGCTGGGGACAGGGAAGCTATGGCTACACCTTC.

The chain joins TRBV6-1 to TRBJ2-5; D tentatively fits TRBD1 or TRBD2 (5 bases each). Deletions cut 6 bases from V and 5 bases from J, with 16 bases between. This CDR3 spans 14 amino acids. Germline V gene sequence: CDR1 MNHNS, CDR2 SASEGT. The CDR3 region is CASRRGVVSETQYF. DNA for the CDR3: TGTGCCAGCAGGAGGGGAGTTGTAAGTGAGACCCAGTACTTC.

V usage is TRBV19 and J usage is TRBJ1-2; the D is unclear. CDR3 length: 16 residues. Germline V CDR1 and CDR2: LNHDA, SQIVND (reference sequence). Trimming removed 5 bases at V and 2 bases at J, with 18 bases between. CDR3 residues: CASSAVGQDSNYGYTF. The CDR3 DNA reads TGTGCCAGTAGTGCAGTTGGGCAGGACTCCAACTATGGCTACACCTTC.